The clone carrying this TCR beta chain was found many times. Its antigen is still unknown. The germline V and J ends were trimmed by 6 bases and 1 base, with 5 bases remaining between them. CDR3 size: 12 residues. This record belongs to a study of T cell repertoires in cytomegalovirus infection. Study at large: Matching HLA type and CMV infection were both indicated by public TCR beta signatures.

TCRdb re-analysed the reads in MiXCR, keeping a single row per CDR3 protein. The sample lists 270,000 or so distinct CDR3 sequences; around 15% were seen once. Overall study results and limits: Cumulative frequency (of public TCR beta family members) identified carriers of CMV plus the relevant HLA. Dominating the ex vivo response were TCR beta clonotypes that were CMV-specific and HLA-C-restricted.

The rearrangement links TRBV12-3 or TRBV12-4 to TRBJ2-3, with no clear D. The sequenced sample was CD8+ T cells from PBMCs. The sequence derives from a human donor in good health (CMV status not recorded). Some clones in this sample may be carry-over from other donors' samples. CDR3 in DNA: TGTGCCAGCAGATGGGGCACAGATACGCAGTATTTT. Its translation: CASRWGTDTQYF.